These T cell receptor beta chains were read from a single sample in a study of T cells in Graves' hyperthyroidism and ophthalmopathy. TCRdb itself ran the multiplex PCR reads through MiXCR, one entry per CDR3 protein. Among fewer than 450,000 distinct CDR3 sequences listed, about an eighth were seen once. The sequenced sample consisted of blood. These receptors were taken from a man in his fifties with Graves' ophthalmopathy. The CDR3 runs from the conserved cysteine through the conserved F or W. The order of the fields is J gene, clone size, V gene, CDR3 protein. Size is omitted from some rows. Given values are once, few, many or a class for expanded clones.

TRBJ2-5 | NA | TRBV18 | CASSRGQTQYF
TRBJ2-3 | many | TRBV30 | CAWRPAGGTDTQYF
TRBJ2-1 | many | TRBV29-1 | CSDGTSGRDEQFF
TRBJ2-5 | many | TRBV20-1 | CSAALIGRELQQETQYF
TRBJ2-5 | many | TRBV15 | CATSRDATGEHQETQYF
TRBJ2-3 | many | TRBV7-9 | CASSFRLEGDTQYF
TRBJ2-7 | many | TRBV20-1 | CSARIPTVPYEQYF
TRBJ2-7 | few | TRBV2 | CASSEQGGDYEQYF
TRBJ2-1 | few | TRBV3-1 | CASSHGGSITGNEQFF
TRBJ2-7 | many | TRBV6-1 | CASSRAGDVYEQYF
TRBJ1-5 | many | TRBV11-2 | CASSDTGNSNQPQHF